The text below deals with one TCR beta chain. Generated by immunoSEQ multiplex PCR, the TCRdb table keeps only in-frame clones and is missing some. The sample consists of under 85,000 clones, around 80% of them appearing once. The source of the sample is a study of control samples from healthy donors and cancer patients. Germline V gene data show CDR1 as SGHRS and CDR2 as YFSETQ. The trim removed 2 bases at V and 6 bases at J, leaving 8 bases unmatched. CDR3 length: 15 residues. V gene TRBV5-1 combines with J gene TRBJ2-3; TRBD2 matches at 8 bases. Sequencing was carried out using PBMCs. The clonotype comes from a man in his 60s with head and neck cancer. The CDR3 loop reads CASSFSGTKSDTQYF. Here the CDR3 DNA reads TGCGCCAGCAGCTTTAGCGGGACGAAGTCGGATACGCAGTATTTT.